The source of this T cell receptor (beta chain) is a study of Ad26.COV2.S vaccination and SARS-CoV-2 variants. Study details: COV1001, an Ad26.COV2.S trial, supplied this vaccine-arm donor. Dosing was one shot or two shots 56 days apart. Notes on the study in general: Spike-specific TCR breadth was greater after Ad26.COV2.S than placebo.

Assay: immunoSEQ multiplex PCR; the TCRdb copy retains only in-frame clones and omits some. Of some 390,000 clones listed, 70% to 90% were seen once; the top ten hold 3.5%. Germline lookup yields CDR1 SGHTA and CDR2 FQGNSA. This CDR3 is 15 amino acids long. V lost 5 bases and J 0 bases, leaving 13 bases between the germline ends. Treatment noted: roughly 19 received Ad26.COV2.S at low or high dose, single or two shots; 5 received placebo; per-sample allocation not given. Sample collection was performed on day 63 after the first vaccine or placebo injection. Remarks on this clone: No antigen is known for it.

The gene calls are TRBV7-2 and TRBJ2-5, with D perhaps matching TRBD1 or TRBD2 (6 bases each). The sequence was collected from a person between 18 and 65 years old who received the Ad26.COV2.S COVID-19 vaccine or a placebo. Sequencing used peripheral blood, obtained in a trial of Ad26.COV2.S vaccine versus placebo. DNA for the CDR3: TGTGCCAGCAGCAGGACAGCTAGCGACCAAGAGACCCAGTACTTC. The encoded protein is CASSRTASDQETQYF.